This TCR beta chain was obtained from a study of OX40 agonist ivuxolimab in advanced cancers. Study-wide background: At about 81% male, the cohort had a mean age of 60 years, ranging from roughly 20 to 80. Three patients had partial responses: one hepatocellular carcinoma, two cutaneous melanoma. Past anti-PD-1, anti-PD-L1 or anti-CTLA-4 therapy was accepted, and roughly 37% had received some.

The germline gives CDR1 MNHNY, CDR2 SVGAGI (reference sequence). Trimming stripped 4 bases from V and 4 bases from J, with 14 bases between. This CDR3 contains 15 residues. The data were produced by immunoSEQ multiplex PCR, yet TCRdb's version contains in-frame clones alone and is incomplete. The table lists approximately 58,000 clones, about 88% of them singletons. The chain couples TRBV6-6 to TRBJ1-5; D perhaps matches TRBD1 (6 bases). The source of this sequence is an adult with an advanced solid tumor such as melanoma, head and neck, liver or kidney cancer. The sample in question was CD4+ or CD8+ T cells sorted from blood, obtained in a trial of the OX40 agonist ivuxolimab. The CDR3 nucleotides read TGTGCCAGCAGTTCCTTGGACAGACCGAATCAGCCCCAGCATTTT. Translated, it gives CASSSLDRPNQPQHF.